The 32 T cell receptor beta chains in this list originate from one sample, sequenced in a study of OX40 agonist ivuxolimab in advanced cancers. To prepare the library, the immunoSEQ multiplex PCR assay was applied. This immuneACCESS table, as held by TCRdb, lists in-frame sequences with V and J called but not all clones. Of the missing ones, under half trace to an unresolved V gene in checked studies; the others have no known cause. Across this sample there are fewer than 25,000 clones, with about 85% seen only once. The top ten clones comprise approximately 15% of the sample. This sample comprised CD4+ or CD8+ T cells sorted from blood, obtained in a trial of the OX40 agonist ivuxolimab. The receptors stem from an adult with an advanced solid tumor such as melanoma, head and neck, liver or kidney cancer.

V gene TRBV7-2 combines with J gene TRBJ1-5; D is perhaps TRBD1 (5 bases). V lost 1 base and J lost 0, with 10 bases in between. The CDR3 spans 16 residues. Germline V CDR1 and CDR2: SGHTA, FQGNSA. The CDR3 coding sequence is TGTGCCAGCAGCTTAGAGCAGGGATATAGCAATCAGCCCCAGCATTTT. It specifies CASSLEQGYSNQPQHF.

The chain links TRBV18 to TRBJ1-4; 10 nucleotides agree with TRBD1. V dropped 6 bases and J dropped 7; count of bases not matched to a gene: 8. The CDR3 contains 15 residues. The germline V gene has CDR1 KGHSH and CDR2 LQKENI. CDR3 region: CASSISRDRGEKLFF. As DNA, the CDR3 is TGTGCCAGCTCGATTTCCCGGGACAGGGGTGAAAAACTGTTTTTT.

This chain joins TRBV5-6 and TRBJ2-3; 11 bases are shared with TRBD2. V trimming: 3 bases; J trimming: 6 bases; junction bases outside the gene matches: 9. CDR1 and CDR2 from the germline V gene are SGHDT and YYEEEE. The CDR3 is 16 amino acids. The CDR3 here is CASSSSLAGGGDTQYF. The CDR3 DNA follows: TGTGCCAGCAGCTCCTCCCTAGCGGGAGGCGGCGATACGCAGTATTTT.

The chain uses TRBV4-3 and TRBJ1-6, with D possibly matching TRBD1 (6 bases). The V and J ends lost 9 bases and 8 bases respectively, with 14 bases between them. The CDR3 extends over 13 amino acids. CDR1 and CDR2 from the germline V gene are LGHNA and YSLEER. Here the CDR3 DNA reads TGCGCCAGTTCCAGGACAGAGGATTCACCCCTCCACTTT. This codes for CASSRTEDSPLHF.

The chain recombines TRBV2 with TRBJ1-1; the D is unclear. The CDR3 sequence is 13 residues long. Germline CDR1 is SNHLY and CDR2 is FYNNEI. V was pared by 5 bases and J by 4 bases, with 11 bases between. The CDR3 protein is CASSPRMGTEAFF. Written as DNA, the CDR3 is TGTGCCAGCAGTCCCCGAATGGGCACTGAAGCTTTCTTT.

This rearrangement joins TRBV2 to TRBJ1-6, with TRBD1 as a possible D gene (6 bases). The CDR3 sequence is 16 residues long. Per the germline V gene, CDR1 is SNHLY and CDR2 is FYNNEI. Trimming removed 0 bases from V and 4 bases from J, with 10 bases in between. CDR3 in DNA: TGTGCCAGCAGTGAAGCGCGGGACATATATAATTCACCCCTCCACTTT. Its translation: CASSEARDIYNSPLHF.

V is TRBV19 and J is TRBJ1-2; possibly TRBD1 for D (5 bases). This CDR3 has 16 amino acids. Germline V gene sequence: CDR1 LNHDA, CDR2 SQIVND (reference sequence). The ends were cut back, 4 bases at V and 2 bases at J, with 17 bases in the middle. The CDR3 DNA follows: TGTGCCAGTAGTAAAGACCCGGGACCTGTGAACTATGGCTACACCTTC. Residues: CASSKDPGPVNYGYTF.

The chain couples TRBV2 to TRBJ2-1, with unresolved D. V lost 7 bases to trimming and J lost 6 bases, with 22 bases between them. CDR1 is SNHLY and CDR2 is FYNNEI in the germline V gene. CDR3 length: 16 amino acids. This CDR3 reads CASIFETRAVVNEQFF. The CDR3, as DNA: TGTGCCAGCATATTCGAAACAAGAGCCGTGGTCAATGAGCAGTTCTTC.

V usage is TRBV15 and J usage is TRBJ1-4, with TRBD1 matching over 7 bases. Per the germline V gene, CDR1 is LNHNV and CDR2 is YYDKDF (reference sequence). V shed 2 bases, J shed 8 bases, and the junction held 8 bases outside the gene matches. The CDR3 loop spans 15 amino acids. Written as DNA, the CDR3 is TGTGCCACCAGCAGACGGAGACAGGGCGGGGAAAAACTGTTTTTT. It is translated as CATSRRRQGGEKLFF.

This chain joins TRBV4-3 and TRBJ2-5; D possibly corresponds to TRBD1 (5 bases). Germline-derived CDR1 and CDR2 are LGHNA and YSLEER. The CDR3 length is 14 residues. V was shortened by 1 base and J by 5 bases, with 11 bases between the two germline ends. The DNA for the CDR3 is TGCGCCAGCAGCCAAGGGGGCTTCGGGGAGACCCAGTACTTC. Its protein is CASSQGGFGETQYF.

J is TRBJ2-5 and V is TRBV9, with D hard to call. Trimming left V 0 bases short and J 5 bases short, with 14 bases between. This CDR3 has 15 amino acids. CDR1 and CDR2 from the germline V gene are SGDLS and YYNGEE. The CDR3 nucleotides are TGTGCCAGCAGCGTAGATGGCACCCCGGCGGAGACCCAGTACTTC. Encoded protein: CASSVDGTPAETQYF.

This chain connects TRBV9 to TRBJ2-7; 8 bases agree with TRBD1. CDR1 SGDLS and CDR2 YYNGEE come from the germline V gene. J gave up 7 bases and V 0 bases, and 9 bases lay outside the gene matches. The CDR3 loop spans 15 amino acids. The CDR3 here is CASSVDPRTGQEQYF. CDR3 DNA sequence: TGTGCCAGCAGCGTAGACCCCAGGACAGGGCAGGAGCAGTACTTC.

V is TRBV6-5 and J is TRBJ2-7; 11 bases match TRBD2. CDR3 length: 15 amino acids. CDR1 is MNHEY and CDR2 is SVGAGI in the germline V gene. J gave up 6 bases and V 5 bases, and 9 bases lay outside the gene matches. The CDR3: CASSPRRLAGSEQYF. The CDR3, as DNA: TGTGCCAGCAGTCCACGGCGACTAGCGGGAAGCGAGCAGTACTTC.

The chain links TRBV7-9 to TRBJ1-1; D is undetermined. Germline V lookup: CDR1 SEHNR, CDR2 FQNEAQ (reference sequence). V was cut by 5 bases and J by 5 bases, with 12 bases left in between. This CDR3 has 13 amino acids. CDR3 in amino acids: CASSQSIKTEAFF. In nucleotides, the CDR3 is TGTGCCAGCAGCCAAAGTATCAAAACTGAAGCTTTCTTT. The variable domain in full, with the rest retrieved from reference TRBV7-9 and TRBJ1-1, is DTGVSQNPRHKITKRGQNVTFRCDPISEHNRLYWYRQTLGQGPEFLTYFQNEAQLEKSRLLSDRFSAERPKGSFSTLEIQRTEQGDSAMYLCASSQSIKTEAFFGQGTRLTVV.

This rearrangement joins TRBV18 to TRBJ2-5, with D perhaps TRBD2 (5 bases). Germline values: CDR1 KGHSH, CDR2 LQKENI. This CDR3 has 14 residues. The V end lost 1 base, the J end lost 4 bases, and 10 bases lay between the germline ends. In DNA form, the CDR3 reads TGTGCCAGCTCACCACTTCGCCGGGGAGAGACCCAGTACTTC. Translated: CASSPLRRGETQYF. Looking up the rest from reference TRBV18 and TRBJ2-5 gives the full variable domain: NAGVMQNPRHLVRRRGQEARLRCSPMKGHSHVYWYRQLPEEGLKFMVYLQKENIIDESGMPKERFSAEFPKEGPSILRIQQVVRGDSAAYFCASSPLRRGETQYFGPGTRLLVL.

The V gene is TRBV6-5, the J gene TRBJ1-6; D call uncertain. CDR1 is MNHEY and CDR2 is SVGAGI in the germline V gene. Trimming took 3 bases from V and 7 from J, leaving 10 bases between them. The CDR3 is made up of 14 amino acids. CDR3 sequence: CASSYLKGNSPLHF. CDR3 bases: TGTGCCAGCAGTTATTTGAAGGGAAATTCACCCCTCCACTTT.

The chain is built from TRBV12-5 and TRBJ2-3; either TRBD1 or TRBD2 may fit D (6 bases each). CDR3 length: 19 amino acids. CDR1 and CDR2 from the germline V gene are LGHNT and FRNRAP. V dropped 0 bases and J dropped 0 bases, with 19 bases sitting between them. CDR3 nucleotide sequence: TGTGCTAGTGGTTTGGTGTACCCCGGGCCGGGGGCTAGCACAGATACGCAGTATTTT. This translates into CASGLVYPGPGASTDTQYF. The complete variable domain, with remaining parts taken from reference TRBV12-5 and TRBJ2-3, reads DARVTQTPRHKVTEMGQEVTMRCQPILGHNTVFWYRQTMMQGLELLAYFRNRAPLDDSGMPKDRFSAEMPDATLATLKIQPSEPRDSAVYFCASGLVYPGPGASTDTQYFGPGTRLTVL.

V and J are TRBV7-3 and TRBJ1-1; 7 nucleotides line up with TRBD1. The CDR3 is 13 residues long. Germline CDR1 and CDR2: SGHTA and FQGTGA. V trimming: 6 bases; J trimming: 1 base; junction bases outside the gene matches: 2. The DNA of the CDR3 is TGTGCCAGCAGGGGACAGCCGAACACTGAAGCTTTCTTT. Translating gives CASRGQPNTEAFF. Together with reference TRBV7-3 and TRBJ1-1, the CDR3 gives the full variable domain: GAGVSQTPSNKVTEKGKYVELRCDPISGHTALYWYRQSLGQGPEFLIYFQGTGAADDSGLPNDRFFAVRPEGSVSTLKIQRTERGDSAVYLCASRGQPNTEAFFGQGTRLTVV.

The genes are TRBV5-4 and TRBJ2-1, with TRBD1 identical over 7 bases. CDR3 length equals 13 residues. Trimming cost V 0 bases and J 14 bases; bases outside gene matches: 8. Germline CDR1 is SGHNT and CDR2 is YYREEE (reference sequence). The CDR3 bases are TGTGCCAGCAGCTTGGCCGGACAGGATGCTAAGTTCTTC. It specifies CASSLAGQDAKFF.

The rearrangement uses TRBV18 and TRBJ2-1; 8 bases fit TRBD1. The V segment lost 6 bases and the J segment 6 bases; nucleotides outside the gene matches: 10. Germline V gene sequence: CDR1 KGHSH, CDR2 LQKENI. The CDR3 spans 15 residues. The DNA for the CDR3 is TGTGCCAGCTCCCCGATGTGGGGGACAGGCAATGAGCAGTTCTTC. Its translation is CASSPMWGTGNEQFF.

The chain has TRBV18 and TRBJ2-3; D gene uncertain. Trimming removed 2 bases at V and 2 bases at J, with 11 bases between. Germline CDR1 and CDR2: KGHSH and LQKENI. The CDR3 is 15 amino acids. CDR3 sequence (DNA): TGTGCCAGCTCACCAGCTTCGCGATTCACAGATACGCAGTATTTT. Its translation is CASSPASRFTDTQYF.

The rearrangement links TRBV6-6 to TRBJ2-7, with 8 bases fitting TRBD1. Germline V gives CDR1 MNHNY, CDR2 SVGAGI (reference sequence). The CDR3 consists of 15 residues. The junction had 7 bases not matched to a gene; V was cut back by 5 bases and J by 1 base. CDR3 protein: CASSTRQGISYEQYF. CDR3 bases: TGTGCCAGCAGTACCAGACAGGGGATTTCCTACGAGCAGTACTTC.

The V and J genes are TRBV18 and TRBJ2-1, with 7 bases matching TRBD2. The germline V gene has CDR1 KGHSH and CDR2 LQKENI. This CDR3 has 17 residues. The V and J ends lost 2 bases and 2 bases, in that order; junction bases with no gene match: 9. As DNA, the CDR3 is TGTGCCAGCTCACCAACCGATAGCGGGCTCCCCTACAATGAGCAGTTCTTC. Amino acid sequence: CASSPTDSGLPYNEQFF.

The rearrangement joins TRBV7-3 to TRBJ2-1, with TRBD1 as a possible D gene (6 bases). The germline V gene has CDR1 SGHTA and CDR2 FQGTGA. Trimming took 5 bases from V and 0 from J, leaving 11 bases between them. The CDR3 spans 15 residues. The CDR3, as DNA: TGTGCCAGCAGCGAGGGGGTGAGCTCCTACAATGAGCAGTTCTTC. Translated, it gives CASSEGVSSYNEQFF.

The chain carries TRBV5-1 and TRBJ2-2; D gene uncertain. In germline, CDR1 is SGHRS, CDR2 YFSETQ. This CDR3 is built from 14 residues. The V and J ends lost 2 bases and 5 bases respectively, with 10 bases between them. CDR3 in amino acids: CASSLDGPTGELFF. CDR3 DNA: TGCGCCAGCAGCTTAGACGGGCCGACCGGGGAGCTGTTTTTT.

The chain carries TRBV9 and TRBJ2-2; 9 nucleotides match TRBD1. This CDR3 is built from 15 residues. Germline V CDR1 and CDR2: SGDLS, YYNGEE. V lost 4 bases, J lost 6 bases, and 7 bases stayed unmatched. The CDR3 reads CASSPQGQGSGELFF. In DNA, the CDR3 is TGTGCCAGCAGCCCCCAAGGACAGGGGTCCGGGGAGCTGTTTTTT.

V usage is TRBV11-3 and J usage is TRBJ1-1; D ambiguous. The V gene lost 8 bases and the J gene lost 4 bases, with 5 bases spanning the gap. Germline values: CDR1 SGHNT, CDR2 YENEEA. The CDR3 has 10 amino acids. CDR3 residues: CASGVTEAFF. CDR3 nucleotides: TGTGCCAGCGGTGTCACTGAAGCTTTCTTT.

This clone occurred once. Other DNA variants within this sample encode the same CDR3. CDR3 DNA sequence: TGTGCCACCAGCAGCGGCCGTAATATAGTATTGCGCAATCAGCCCCAGCATTTT. Its protein product is CATSSGRNIVLRNQPQHF. The genes are TRBV15 and TRBJ1-5; D ambiguous. This CDR3 is built from 18 residues. Trimming took off 3 bases at V and 2 bases at J, with 20 bases between the two ends. CDR1 is LNHNV and CDR2 is YYDKDF in the germline V gene (reference sequence).

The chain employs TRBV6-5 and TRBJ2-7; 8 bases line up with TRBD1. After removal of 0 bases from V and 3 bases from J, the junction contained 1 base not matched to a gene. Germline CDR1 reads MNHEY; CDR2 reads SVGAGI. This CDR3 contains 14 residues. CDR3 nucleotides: TGTGCCAGCAGTTACTCTGGGACAGGCTACGAGCAGTACTTC. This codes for CASSYSGTGYEQYF.

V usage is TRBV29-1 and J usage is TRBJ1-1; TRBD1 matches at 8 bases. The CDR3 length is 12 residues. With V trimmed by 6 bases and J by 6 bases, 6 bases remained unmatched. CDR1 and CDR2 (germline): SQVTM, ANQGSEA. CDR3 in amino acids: CSVGQGSPEAFF. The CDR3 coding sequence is TGCAGCGTCGGACAGGGTTCTCCTGAAGCTTTCTTT.

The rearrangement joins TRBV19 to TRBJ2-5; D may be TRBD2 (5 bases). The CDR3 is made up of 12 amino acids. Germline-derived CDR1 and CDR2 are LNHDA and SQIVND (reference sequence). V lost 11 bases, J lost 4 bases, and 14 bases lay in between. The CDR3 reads CACGPWGETQYF. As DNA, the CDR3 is TGTGCCTGCGGGCCCTGGGGAGAGACCCAGTACTTC.

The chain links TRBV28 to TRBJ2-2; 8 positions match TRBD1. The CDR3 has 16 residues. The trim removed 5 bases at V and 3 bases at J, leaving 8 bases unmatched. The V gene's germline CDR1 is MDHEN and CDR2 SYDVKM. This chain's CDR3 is CASSQVTGGYTGELFF. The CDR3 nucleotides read TGTGCCAGCAGTCAAGTAACAGGGGGGTACACCGGGGAGCTGTTTTTT.